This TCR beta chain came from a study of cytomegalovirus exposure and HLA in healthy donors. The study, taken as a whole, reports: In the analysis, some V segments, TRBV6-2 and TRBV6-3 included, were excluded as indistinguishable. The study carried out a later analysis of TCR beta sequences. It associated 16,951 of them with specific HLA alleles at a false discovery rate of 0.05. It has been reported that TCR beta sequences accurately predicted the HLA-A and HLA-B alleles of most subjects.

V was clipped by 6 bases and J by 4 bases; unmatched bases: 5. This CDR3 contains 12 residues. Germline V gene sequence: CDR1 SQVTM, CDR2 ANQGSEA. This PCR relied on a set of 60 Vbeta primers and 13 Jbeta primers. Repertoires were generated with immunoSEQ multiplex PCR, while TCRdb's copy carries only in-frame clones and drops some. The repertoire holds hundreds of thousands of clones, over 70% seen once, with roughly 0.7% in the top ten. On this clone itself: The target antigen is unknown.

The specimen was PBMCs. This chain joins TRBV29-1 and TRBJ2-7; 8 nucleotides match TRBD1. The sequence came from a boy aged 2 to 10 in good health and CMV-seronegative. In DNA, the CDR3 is TGCAGCGTCTCAGGGGGCATTTACGAGCAGTACTTC. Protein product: CSVSGGIYEQYF.